These 23 T cell receptor beta chains originate from one sample sequenced in a study of tumor-infiltrating lymphocytes in localized non-small cell lung cancer. TCRdb keeps only in-frame clones here, not all; method: immunoSEQ multiplex PCR. The sample consists of about 24,000 clones, roughly two thirds of them appearing once. The sequenced sample was lung tumor tissue. The receptors come from a human donor with non-small cell lung cancer.

The chain uses TRBV5-5 and TRBJ2-7; TRBD2 matches at 10 bases. J lost 4 bases, V lost 0 bases, and 4 bases had no gene match. Germline CDR1 and CDR2: SGHKS and YYEKEE (reference sequence). This CDR3 has 15 amino acids. Here the CDR3 reads CASSLGLAGGYEQYF. The CDR3 DNA is TGTGCCAGCAGCTTGGGACTAGCGGGCGGGTACGAGCAGTACTTC.

The chain uses TRBV9 and TRBJ2-2; TRBD2 matches at 7 bases. CDR1 and CDR2 (germline): SGDLS, YYNGEE. V lost 0 bases and J lost 8; bases outside the gene matches: 7. The CDR3 has 15 amino acids. The DNA for the CDR3 is TGTGCCAGCAGCGTAGTGTCGGGAGGTGATGGGGAGCTGTTTTTT. Protein product: CASSVVSGGDGELFF. Complete variable domain (other parts from reference TRBV9 and TRBJ2-2): DSGVTQTPKHLITATGQRVTLRCSPRSGDLSVYWYQQSLDQGLQFLIQYYNGEERAKGNILERFSAQQFPDLHSELNLSSLELGDSALYFCASSVVSGGDGELFFGEGSRLTVL.

This clone is labeled medium-sized. The chain has TRBV27 and TRBJ1-1; 9 bases agree with TRBD1. Germline CDR1 reads MNHEY; CDR2 reads SMNVEV (reference sequence). This CDR3 is built from 14 residues. The V segment lost 5 bases and the J segment 4 bases; nucleotides outside the gene matches: 5. CDR3 sequence reads: CASSARTGVTEAFF. The CDR3 DNA reads TGTGCCAGCAGTGCCAGGACAGGGGTCACTGAAGCTTTCTTT.

Within the sample, this clone is medium-sized. The chain joins TRBV19 to TRBJ1-2, with D unclear. Looked up from germline, CDR1 is LNHDA and CDR2 is SQIVND (reference sequence). The CDR3 covers 11 residues. V was cut by 5 bases and J by 8 bases, with 9 bases left in between. This CDR3 reads CASSHTRGYTF. The CDR3 DNA follows: TGTGCCAGTAGTCACACGAGGGGCTACACCTTC.

The V call is TRBV23-1, the J call TRBJ2-2, with D tentatively TRBD1 (6 bases). TRBV23-1 is sorted into the ORF group, with uncertain function. This CDR3 contains 16 residues. Deletions cut 8 bases from V and 3 bases from J, with 19 bases between. CDR3 residues: CASPPVGGTDTGELFF. For the CDR3, the DNA is TGCGCCAGCCCCCCGGTTGGGGGCACGGACACCGGGGAGCTGTTTTTT.

This chain joins TRBV15 and TRBJ1-4, with D unclear. Trimming cost V 3 bases and J 5 bases, with 10 bases left between them. CDR1 is LNHNV, CDR2 YYDKDF, per germline (reference sequence). The CDR3 covers 14 residues. The CDR3 region has the DNA TGTGCCACCAGCAGCCGAAGAATCAATGAAAAACTGTTTTTT. It specifies CATSSRRINEKLFF.

The chain recombines TRBV2 with TRBJ2-6; D gene uncertain. The V gene lost 5 bases and the J gene lost 0 bases, with 11 bases spanning the gap. Germline V gene lookup returns CDR1 SNHLY and CDR2 FYNNEI. The CDR3 is made up of 16 amino acids. The chain's CDR3 is CASSLKITSGANVLTF. Here the CDR3 DNA reads TGTGCCAGCAGTCTAAAAATTACCTCTGGGGCCAACGTCCTGACTTTC.

The genes are TRBV6-1 and TRBJ1-3; 7 positions match TRBD1. Per germline, CDR1 MNHNS and CDR2 SASEGT. J was trimmed by 3 bases and V by 1 base; bases with no gene match: 3. CDR3 length equals 15 residues. The CDR3 loop reads CASSEVDRVGNTIYF. The CDR3 coding sequence is TGTGCCAGCAGTGAAGTCGACAGGGTTGGAAACACCATATATTTT.

The genes are TRBV5-4 and TRBJ2-7; possibly TRBD1 for D (6 bases). This CDR3 is 16 amino acids long. Trimming shortened V by 4 bases and J by 2 bases, and 19 bases separated the two germline ends. The V gene's germline CDR1 is SGHNT and CDR2 YYREEE (reference sequence). Written as DNA, the CDR3 is TGTGCCAGCAGCCCCCGAGGGGGAGCACAAACCTACGAGCAGTACTTC. Translated: CASSPRGGAQTYEQYF.

As concerns this clone: Other DNA sequences in this sample translate to the same CDR3. The rearrangement links TRBV6-5 to TRBJ1-2; possibly TRBD1 for D (5 bases). Germline V gene sequence: CDR1 MNHEY, CDR2 SVGAGI. The CDR3 spans 13 residues. V was trimmed by 6 bases and J by 5 bases, leaving 13 bases between them. CDR3 sequence: CASSPGSDYGYTF. The CDR3 region has the DNA TGTGCCAGCAGCCCAGGGTCTGATTATGGCTACACCTTC.

This chain connects TRBV28 to TRBJ2-1; 7 nucleotides agree with TRBD2. This CDR3 has 16 amino acids. CDR1 MDHEN and CDR2 SYDVKM come from the germline V gene. The J segment lost 7 bases and the V segment lost 2 bases, leaving 11 bases of the junction unmatched. The CDR3 DNA is TGTGCCAGCAGTTTAAGTCAAGCGGGGTCACAAAATGAGCAGTTCTTC. It translates to CASSLSQAGSQNEQFF. Supplemented by reference TRBV28 and TRBJ2-1, the full variable domain reads DVKVTQSSRYLVKRTGEKVFLECVQDMDHENMFWYRQDPGLGLRLIYFSYDVKMKEKGDIPEGYSVSREKKERFSLILESASTNQTSMYLCASSLSQAGSQNEQFFGPGTRLTVL.

This clone appeared a few times. At one end the junction does not follow the germline gene, possibly because of a read error. The V gene is TRBV18, the J gene TRBJ2-7, with D perhaps assigned TRBD1 or TRBD2 (7 bases each). Germline assignment: CDR1 KGHSH and CDR2 LQKENI. CDR3 size: 13 residues. CDR3 sequence: CASSPNEWDSGDF. DNA for the CDR3: TGTGCCAGCTCACCAAACGAATGGGACAGCGGGGACTTC.

The chain joins TRBV27 to TRBJ1-2, with TRBD1 matching 10 bases. The CDR3 sequence is 14 residues long. The V gene end was trimmed by 6 bases and the J gene end by 4 bases; junction bases not matched to a gene: 5. Germline V lookup: CDR1 MNHEY, CDR2 SMNVEV (reference sequence). The CDR3 is CASRGTGVGYGYTF. CDR3 coding DNA: TGTGCCAGCAGGGGGACAGGGGTGGGCTATGGCTACACCTTC.

This clone was seen just once. The chain recombines TRBV18 with TRBJ1-5, with D hard to call. Trimming shortened V by 2 bases and J by 5 bases, and 10 bases separated the two germline ends. The V gene's germline CDR1 is KGHSH and CDR2 LQKENI. The CDR3 is made up of 14 amino acids. The CDR3 bases are TGTGCCAGCTCACCATGGAAAGGCGATCAGCCCCAGCATTTT. Protein product: CASSPWKGDQPQHF.

This clone was seen a handful of times. Other DNA sequences of this sample code for an identical CDR3. The chain couples TRBV30 to TRBJ1-2, with D possibly TRBD1 on 5 matching bases. V lost 3 bases, J lost 8 bases, and 13 bases lay in between. The CDR3 sequence is 12 residues long. Germline V gene data show CDR1 as GTSNPN and CDR2 as SVGIG (reference sequence). The CDR3 DNA is TGTGCCTGGAGCCCCGGGACCCAAGGCTACACCTTC. Amino acids: CAWSPGTQGYTF.

This clone was detected only a few times. The chain combines TRBV18 with TRBJ1-5, with D perhaps TRBD1 (6 bases). Germline CDR1 KGHSH, CDR2 LQKENI. CDR3 length: 13 residues. V gave up 8 bases and J gave up 4 bases, with 12 bases separating them. The CDR3 spells CASAGGLNQPQHF. The CDR3 DNA reads as TGTGCCAGCGCGGGGGGGCTAAATCAGCCCCAGCATTTT. The full variable domain, rest sourced from reference TRBV18 and TRBJ1-5, is NAGVMQNPRHLVRRRGQEARLRCSPMKGHSHVYWYRQLPEEGLKFMVYLQKENIIDESGMPKERFSAEFPKEGPSILRIQQVVRGDSAAYFCASAGGLNQPQHFGDGTRLSIL.

This clone was recorded a few times. This chain links TRBV18 with TRBJ2-7; TRBD2 aligns across 9 bases. CDR3 length: 14 residues. Germline V gives CDR1 KGHSH, CDR2 LQKENI. The V and J ends lost 3 bases and 6 bases, in that order; junction bases with no gene match: 6. The CDR3 here is CASSPSGTSREQYF. The CDR3 DNA reads as TGTGCCAGCTCACCGTCCGGGACTAGCCGCGAGCAGTACTTC.

This chain links TRBV30 with TRBJ1-1, with 9 bases fitting TRBD1. The CDR3 covers 13 residues. Unmatched junction bases numbered 6, after V lost 5 bases and J lost 5 bases. Germline CDR1 and CDR2: GTSNPN and SVGIG (reference sequence). The CDR3 protein is CAWEQGARTEAFF. The DNA for the CDR3 is TGTGCCTGGGAACAGGGGGCGCGGACTGAAGCTTTCTTT.

The CDR3 loop is CASSQDTGAGELFF. The CDR3 bases are TGCGCCAGCAGCCAAGATACGGGGGCCGGGGAGCTGTTTTTT. This chain connects TRBV4-1 to TRBJ2-2, with D possibly matching TRBD2 (6 bases). Trimming stripped 0 bases from V and 6 bases from J, with 8 bases between. The CDR3 is made up of 14 amino acids. Per the germline V gene, CDR1 is MGHRA and CDR2 is YSYEKL.

The V and J genes are TRBV5-1 and TRBJ2-1; 12 bases are a match to TRBD2. The CDR3 covers 16 residues. The germline gives CDR1 SGHRS, CDR2 YFSETQ. V trimming: 0 bases; J trimming: 4 bases; junction bases outside the gene matches: 2. The chain's CDR3 is CASSLAGTSGYNEQFF. CDR3 DNA: TGCGCCAGCAGCTTGGCCGGGACTAGCGGGTACAATGAGCAGTTCTTC.

This sequence joins TRBV7-2 and TRBJ2-7, with D uncertain. Germline V CDR1 and CDR2: SGHTA, FQGNSA. The V and J ends lost 0 bases and 4 bases respectively, with 13 bases between them. The CDR3 totals 15 residues. CDR3 coding DNA: TGTGCCAGCAGCTTAGCGATGGCGAGCGTGTACGAGCAGTACTTC. Amino acid sequence: CASSLAMASVYEQYF.

The V gene is TRBV5-1, the J gene TRBJ2-7, with D maybe TRBD1 (5 bases). The V end was cut by 4 bases, the J end by 5 bases, with 13 bases between. Germline loops: CDR1 SGHRS, CDR2 YFSETQ. This CDR3 has 13 residues. The CDR3: CASSLPGSDEQYF. The CDR3 DNA reads as TGCGCCAGCAGCCTCCCAGGGTCGGACGAGCAGTACTTC.

The chain employs TRBV7-2 and TRBJ2-7, with unresolved D. CDR3 size: 13 residues. Trimming pared 2 bases from V and 7 bases from J, leaving 12 bases between. Germline values: CDR1 SGHTA, CDR2 FQGNSA. Here the CDR3 DNA reads TGTGCCAGCAGCTTAACCCGCCTCGGAGAGCAGTACTTC. Translating it yields CASSLTRLGEQYF. Complete variable domain (other parts from reference TRBV7-2 and TRBJ2-7): GAGVSQSPSNKVTEKGKDVELRCDPISGHTALYWYRQSLGQGLEFLIYFQGNSAPDKSGLPSDRFSAERTGGSVSTLTIQRTQQEDSAVYLCASSLTRLGEQYFGPGTRLTVT.